These 10 T cell receptor beta chains share one sample of origin, sequenced in a study of cytomegalovirus exposure and HLA in healthy donors. Both 60 Vbeta primers and 13 Jbeta primers went into the PCR. Libraries were prepared by immunoSEQ multiplex PCR; TCRdb keeps only in-frame clonotypes and omits some of them. Among around 200,000 clones listed, under 70% were seen once. The sequenced sample was PBMCs. These TCRs come from a man aged 35-49 years in good health and CMV-seropositive.

The gene calls are TRBV6-5 and TRBJ1-2; D is unclear. The CDR3 length is 13 residues. V was trimmed by 4 bases and J by 8 bases, leaving 14 bases between them. CDR1 and CDR2 from the germline V gene are MNHEY and SVGAGI. The CDR3 is CASSSPGSQGYTF. The CDR3 DNA follows: TGTGCCAGCAGTTCCCCGGGTAGTCAGGGCTACACCTTC.

This chain joins TRBV29-1 and TRBJ1-2; D is possibly TRBD1 (6 bases). CDR1 SQVTM and CDR2 ANQGSEA come from the germline V gene. Trimming took 6 bases from V and 4 from J, leaving 12 bases between them. This CDR3 is 12 amino acids long. The CDR3 reads CSVNSQGYGYTF. Written as DNA, the CDR3 is TGCAGCGTGAACTCACAGGGCTATGGCTACACCTTC.

V usage is TRBV19 and J usage is TRBJ1-5; 7 positions agree with TRBD1. Germline lookup yields CDR1 LNHDA and CDR2 SQIVND (reference sequence). The CDR3 totals 16 residues. After removal of 0 bases from V and 6 bases from J, the junction contained 8 bases not matched to a gene. The CDR3: CASSIDRKGASQPQHF. Written as DNA, the CDR3 is TGTGCCAGTAGTATAGATCGTAAGGGGGCAAGTCAGCCCCAGCATTTT.

V is TRBV6-5 and J is TRBJ2-7; TRBD1 matches at 7 bases. The CDR3 totals 11 residues. CDR1 MNHEY and CDR2 SVGAGI come from the germline V gene. V was pared by 7 bases and J by 7 bases, with 4 bases of the junction left unmatched. DNA for the CDR3: TGTGCCAGCACGAGGGGGCGGGAGCAGTACTTC. Translating it yields CASTRGREQYF.

The chain employs TRBV5-1 and TRBJ2-7; D unclear. Deletions cut 3 bases from V and 1 base from J, with 8 bases between. Germline V gene lookup returns CDR1 SGHRS and CDR2 YFSETQ. This CDR3 contains 13 residues. CDR3 amino acids: CASSSGPSYEQYF. CDR3 bases: TGCGCCAGCAGCTCCGGTCCTTCCTACGAGCAGTACTTC.

The genes are TRBV7-6 and TRBJ1-1; D is unresolved. The CDR3 covers 14 residues. Germline values: CDR1 SGHVS, CDR2 FNYEAQ. The V end lost 5 bases, the J end lost 1 base, and 11 bases lay between the germline ends. CDR3 region: CASSPHPGNTEAFF. The CDR3 DNA reads as TGTGCCAGCAGCCCCCACCCAGGGAACACTGAAGCTTTCTTT.

The V call is TRBV4-1, the J call TRBJ1-1, with D maybe TRBD1 (6 bases). This CDR3 contains 16 residues. CDR1 is MGHRA and CDR2 is YSYEKL in the germline V gene. Trimming took 4 bases from V and 0 from J, leaving 15 bases between them. CDR3 in amino acids: CASSLRQAKVNTEAFF. For the CDR3, the DNA is TGCGCCAGCAGCCTAAGACAGGCGAAGGTGAACACTGAAGCTTTCTTT.

This clone has just a few counts. V usage is TRBV15 and J usage is TRBJ1-6; perhaps TRBD1 as D (5 bases). In germline, CDR1 is LNHNV, CDR2 YYDKDF (reference sequence). The CDR3 loop spans 14 amino acids. The V end was cut by 5 bases, the J end by 8 bases, with 13 bases between. The CDR3 bases are TGTGCCACCAGCGGGGGGGTTGGAGATTCACCCCTCCACTTT. Translation gives CATSGGVGDSPLHF.

This chain joins TRBV11-2 and TRBJ1-1; D is unclear. This CDR3 comprises 13 residues. Germline CDR1 reads SGHAT; CDR2 reads FQNNGV. Trimming took 6 bases from V and 1 from J, leaving 9 bases between them. CDR3: CASRLGRNTEAFF. CDR3 nucleotide sequence: TGTGCCAGCAGACTAGGGAGGAACACTGAAGCTTTCTTT.

This clone showed up just a few times. Other DNA sequences within the sample encode an identical CDR3. This chain joins TRBV7-2 and TRBJ1-2; D gene ambiguous. Deletions cut 1 base from V and 2 bases from J, with 5 bases between. The CDR3 runs 13 residues. Per the germline V gene, CDR1 is SGHTA and CDR2 is FQGNSA. The CDR3 is CASSLGQNYGYTF. DNA of the CDR3: TGTGCCAGCAGCTTAGGCCAGAACTATGGCTACACCTTC.